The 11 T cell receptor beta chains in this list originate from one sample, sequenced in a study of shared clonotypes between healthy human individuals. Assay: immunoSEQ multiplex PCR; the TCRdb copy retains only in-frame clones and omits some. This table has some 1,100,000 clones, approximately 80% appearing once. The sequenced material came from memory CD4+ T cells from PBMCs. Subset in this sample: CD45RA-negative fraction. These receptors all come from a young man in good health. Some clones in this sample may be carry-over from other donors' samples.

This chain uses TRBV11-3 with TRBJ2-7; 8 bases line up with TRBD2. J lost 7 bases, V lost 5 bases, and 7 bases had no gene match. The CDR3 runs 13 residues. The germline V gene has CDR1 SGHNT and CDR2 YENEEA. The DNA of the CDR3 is TGTGCCAGCAGCCTTACTTTAGCGGGAGAGCAGTACTTC. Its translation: CASSLTLAGEQYF.

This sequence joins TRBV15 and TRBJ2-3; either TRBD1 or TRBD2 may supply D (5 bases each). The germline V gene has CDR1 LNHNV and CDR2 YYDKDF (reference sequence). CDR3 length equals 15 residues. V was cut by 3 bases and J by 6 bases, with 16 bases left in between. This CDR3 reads CATSSKPGRKDTQYF. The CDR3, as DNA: TGTGCCACCAGCAGTAAACCGGGGCGCAAGGATACGCAGTATTTT.

The CDR3 spells CASSNPTGDQEAFF. CDR3 in DNA: TGCGCCAGCAGCAACCCGACAGGGGATCAGGAAGCTTTCTTT. The rearrangement uses TRBV5-1 and TRBJ1-1, with 8 bases fitting TRBD1. Germline CDR1 is SGHRS and CDR2 is YFSETQ. V lost 4 bases and J lost 8; bases outside the gene matches: 10. The CDR3 contains 14 residues.

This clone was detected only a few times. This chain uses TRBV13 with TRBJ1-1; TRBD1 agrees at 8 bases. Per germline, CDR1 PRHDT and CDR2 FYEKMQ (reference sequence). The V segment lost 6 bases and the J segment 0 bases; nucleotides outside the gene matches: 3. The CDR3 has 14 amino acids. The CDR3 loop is CASRWDRLNTEAFF. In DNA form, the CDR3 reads TGTGCCAGCAGATGGGACAGGTTGAACACTGAAGCTTTCTTT.

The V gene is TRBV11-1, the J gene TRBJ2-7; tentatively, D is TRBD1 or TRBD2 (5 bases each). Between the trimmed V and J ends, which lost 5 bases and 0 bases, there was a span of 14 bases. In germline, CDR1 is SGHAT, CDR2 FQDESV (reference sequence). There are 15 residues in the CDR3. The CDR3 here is CASSNSGTTSYEQYF. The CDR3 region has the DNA TGTGCCAGCAGCAATTCCGGGACCACCTCCTACGAGCAGTACTTC.

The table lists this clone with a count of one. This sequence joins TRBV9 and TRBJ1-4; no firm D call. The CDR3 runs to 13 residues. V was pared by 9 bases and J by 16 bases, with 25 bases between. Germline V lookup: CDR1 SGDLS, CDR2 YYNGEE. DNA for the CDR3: TGTGCCATACGGTGTAGGCGGCCACAAGTACGGTTTTTT. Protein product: CAIRCRRPQVRFF.

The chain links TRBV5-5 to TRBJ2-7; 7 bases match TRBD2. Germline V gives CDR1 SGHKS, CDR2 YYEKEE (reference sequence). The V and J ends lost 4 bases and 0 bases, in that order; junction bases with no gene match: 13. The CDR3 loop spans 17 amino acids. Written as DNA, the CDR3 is TGTGCCAGCAGCGGATCGACAACTAGCGATAGCTCCTACGAGCAGTACTTC. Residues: CASSGSTTSDSSYEQYF.

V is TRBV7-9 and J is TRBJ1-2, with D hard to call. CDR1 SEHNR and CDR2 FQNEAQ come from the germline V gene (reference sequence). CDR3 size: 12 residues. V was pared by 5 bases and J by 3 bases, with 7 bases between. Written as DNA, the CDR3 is TGTGCCAGCAGCCAATACCACTATGGCTACACCTTC. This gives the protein CASSQYHYGYTF.

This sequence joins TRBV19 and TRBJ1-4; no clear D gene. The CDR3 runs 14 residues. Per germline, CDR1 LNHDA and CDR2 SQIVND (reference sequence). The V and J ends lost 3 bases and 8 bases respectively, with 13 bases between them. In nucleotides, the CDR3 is TGTGCCAGTAGTATCCATGCATTAGGGGAAAAACTGTTTTTT. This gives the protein CASSIHALGEKLFF.

The CDR3 region is CASSSRGGVYNEQFF. The CDR3, as DNA: TGTGCCAGCAGTTCCCGAGGTGGGGTGTACAATGAGCAGTTCTTC. The chain is built from TRBV7-2 and TRBJ2-1; D unresolved. CDR1 is SGHTA and CDR2 is FQGNSA in the germline V gene. The germline V and J ends were trimmed by 6 bases and 4 bases, with 16 bases remaining between them. This CDR3 is built from 15 residues. The full variable domain, in which reference TRBV7-2 and TRBJ2-1 provide the parts outside the CDR3, is GAGVSQSPSNKVTEKGKDVELRCDPISGHTALYWYRQSLGQGLEFLIYFQGNSAPDKSGLPSDRFSAERTGGSVSTLTIQRTQQEDSAVYLCASSSRGGVYNEQFFGPGTRLTVL.

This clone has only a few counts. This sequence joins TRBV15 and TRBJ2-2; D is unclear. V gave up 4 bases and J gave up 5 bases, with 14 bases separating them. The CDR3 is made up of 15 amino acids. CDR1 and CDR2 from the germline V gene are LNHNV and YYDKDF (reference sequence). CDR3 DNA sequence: TGTGCCACCAGCAATATGGCGGTACCTACCGGGGAGCTGTTTTTT. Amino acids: CATSNMAVPTGELFF.